This T cell receptor beta chain came from a study of shared clonotypes between healthy human individuals. Study-wide background: Those who served as donors were a couple of women and a few men between the ages of 18 and 49. Each donor's CD8 memory used one plate, CD8 naive two, each CD4 subset three. Study outcomes and limitations: Apart from blood, nothing was sampled; tissue repertoires likely differ.

Several immunoSEQ plates held equal portions of the genomic DNA taken from each subset. The table came from immunoSEQ multiplex PCR; TCRdb's copy has only in-frame clones and leaves some out. The sample records around 550,000 clones, roughly 95% being singletons. Naive-designated CD8 cells lacked CD45RO, were positively enriched for CCR7, and omitted terminally differentiated effector memory CD45RA+ cells. For this clone: The antigen is undetermined.

The CDR3 spans 16 residues. Germline V lookup: CDR1 SGDLS, CDR2 YYNGEE. Trimming cost V 4 bases and J 9 bases, with 23 bases left between them. Sequencing input: naive CD8+ T cells sorted from blood. The sequence was obtained from a woman aged 25-40 years in good health. The chain joins TRBV9 to TRBJ2-1; tentatively, D is TRBD1 or TRBD2 (5 bases each). For the CDR3, the DNA is TGTGCCAGCAGCCCAGAACCGGGACCCCCAGGAGGTGAGCAGTTCTTC. It is translated as CASSPEPGPPGGEQFF. The full variable domain, with the rest looked up from reference TRBV9 and TRBJ2-1, is DSGVTQTPKHLITATGQRVTLRCSPRSGDLSVYWYQQSLDQGLQFLIQYYNGEERAKGNILERFSAQQFPDLHSELNLSSLELGDSALYFCASSPEPGPPGGEQFFGPGTRLTVL.